The 12 T cell receptor beta chains presented below share a single source sample, sequenced in a study of shared clonotypes between healthy human individuals. The table came from immunoSEQ multiplex PCR; TCRdb's copy has only in-frame clones and leaves some out. The data show about 460,000 clones, roughly three quarters seen once. The specimen was PBMCs. The source is a woman aged 40 to 49 in good health. Some clones in this sample may be carry-over from other donors' samples.

This clone turned up a few times. The chain links TRBV5-4 to TRBJ2-1; D possibly matches TRBD1 or TRBD2 (5 bases each). The CDR3 has 14 residues. The V gene lost 0 bases and the J gene lost 6 bases, with 10 bases spanning the gap. Germline-derived CDR1 and CDR2 are SGHNT and YYREEE (reference sequence). This CDR3 reads CASSLDSGTNEQFF. CDR3 coding DNA: TGTGCCAGCAGCTTGGACTCAGGGACCAATGAGCAGTTCTTC.

The chain has TRBV7-9 and TRBJ2-7; 7 bases agree with TRBD1. V shed 4 bases, J shed 4 bases, and the junction held 13 bases outside the gene matches. Germline V gene data show CDR1 as SEHNR and CDR2 as FQNEAQ (reference sequence). The CDR3 length is 16 residues. CDR3 nucleotides: TGTGCCAGCAGCTCCGGGACAGCAGGGGATGGGTACGAGCAGTACTTC. It encodes CASSSGTAGDGYEQYF.

The chain carries TRBV2 and TRBJ2-7; 11 bases match TRBD2. Trimming cost V 5 bases and J 7 bases; bases outside gene matches: 7. The CDR3 runs to 14 residues. Germline V gene sequence: CDR1 SNHLY, CDR2 FYNNEI. The CDR3 sequence is CASSLAGGEREQYF. CDR3 nucleotides: TGTGCCAGCAGTTTAGCGGGAGGGGAGAGGGAGCAGTACTTC.

V gene TRBV5-6 combines with J gene TRBJ1-1; D remains unclear. The CDR3 is 18 amino acids. Germline V gene lookup returns CDR1 SGHDT and CDR2 YYEEEE. The V end was cut by 2 bases, the J end by 0 bases, with 20 bases between. The CDR3 protein is CASSLRIGNVGMNTEAFF. CDR3 nucleotides: TGTGCCAGCAGCTTACGGATAGGAAACGTCGGAATGAACACTGAAGCTTTCTTT. Based on the CDR3 plus reference TRBV5-6 and TRBJ1-1, the full variable domain is DAGVTQSPTHLIKTRGQQVTLRCSPKSGHDTVSWYQQALGQGPQFIFQYYEEEERQRGNFPDRFSGHQFPNYSSELNVNALLLGDSALYLCASSLRIGNVGMNTEAFFGQGTRLTVV.

The CDR3, as DNA: TGTGCCAGCAGTATTGGGGGTAATGGGTACACCGGGGAGCTGTTTTTT. It specifies CASSIGGNGYTGELFF. J is TRBJ2-2 and V is TRBV27; the D gene could be TRBD1 or TRBD2 (5 bases each). Germline lookup yields CDR1 MNHEY and CDR2 SMNVEV (reference sequence). V was cut by 5 bases and J by 3 bases, with 16 bases left in between. The CDR3 spans 16 residues.

This clone was seen at least ten times. The same CDR3 can be traced to other DNA sequences in this sample. The chain uses TRBV20-1 and TRBJ1-1; D gene unclear. The CDR3 is 11 amino acids. V gave up 0 bases and J gave up 8 bases, with 7 bases separating them. Per the germline V gene, CDR1 is DFQATT and CDR2 is SNEGSKA (reference sequence). The CDR3 DNA sequence: TGCAGTGCTAGAGAAGGCAGAGAAGCTTTCTTT. It codes for CSAREGREAFF.

There are many counts of this clone. At the DNA level, this CDR3 is encoded by other sequences in the same sample as well. J is TRBJ2-7 and V is TRBV27; possible D gene TRBD2, 6 bases. The CDR3 has 16 amino acids. Trimming removed 7 bases from V and 1 base from J, with 20 bases in between. Germline CDR1 reads MNHEY; CDR2 reads SMNVEV (reference sequence). CDR3 bases: TGTGCCAGCACCAAACGCGGGGCGGGAAGGTCCTACGAGCAGTACTTC. This gives the protein CASTKRGAGRSYEQYF.

The chain is built from TRBV27 and TRBJ2-7; 10 nucleotides match TRBD1. The CDR3 totals 16 residues. Per the germline V gene, CDR1 is MNHEY and CDR2 is SMNVEV (reference sequence). V was clipped by 5 bases and J by 0 bases; unmatched bases: 7. The DNA for the CDR3 is TGTGCCAGCAGTCGGGACAGGGGCTTTAGCTCCTACGAGCAGTACTTC. Encoded protein: CASSRDRGFSSYEQYF.

V is TRBV10-3 and J is TRBJ2-5, with D perhaps assigned TRBD1 or TRBD2 (5 bases each). V lost 4 bases and J 5 bases, leaving 11 bases between the germline ends. The germline gives CDR1 ENHRY, CDR2 SYGVKD. The CDR3 extends over 13 amino acids. The CDR3 bases are TGTGCCATCAGTGGTGGATGGGGGGAGACCCAGTACTTC. Encoded protein: CAISGGWGETQYF.

The chain has TRBV19 and TRBJ2-5, with D unclear. V dropped 3 bases and J dropped 2 bases, with 10 bases sitting between them. The CDR3 loop spans 14 amino acids. CDR1 is LNHDA and CDR2 is SQIVND in the germline V gene (reference sequence). In DNA form, the CDR3 reads TGTGCCAGTAGTATTCAAGGTGGGCAAGAGACCCAGTACTTC. Translated, it gives CASSIQGGQETQYF.

V is TRBV28 and J is TRBJ1-1; D not certain. The V gene's germline CDR1 is MDHEN and CDR2 SYDVKM. The CDR3 is made up of 15 amino acids. Trimming stripped 3 bases from V and 4 bases from J, with 15 bases between. CDR3 bases: TGTGCCAGCAGTTTGTCGCTGGCCAGCCTCACTGAAGCTTTCTTT. It specifies CASSLSLASLTEAFF.

V gene TRBV20-1 combines with J gene TRBJ2-2, with D possibly TRBD1 on 5 matching bases. Germline lookup yields CDR1 DFQATT and CDR2 SNEGSKA (reference sequence). This CDR3 comprises 11 residues. Trimming removed 7 bases at V and 3 bases at J, with 6 bases between. CDR3 loop: CSEGYTGELFF. DNA for the CDR3: TGCAGTGAGGGGTACACCGGGGAGCTGTTTTTT.